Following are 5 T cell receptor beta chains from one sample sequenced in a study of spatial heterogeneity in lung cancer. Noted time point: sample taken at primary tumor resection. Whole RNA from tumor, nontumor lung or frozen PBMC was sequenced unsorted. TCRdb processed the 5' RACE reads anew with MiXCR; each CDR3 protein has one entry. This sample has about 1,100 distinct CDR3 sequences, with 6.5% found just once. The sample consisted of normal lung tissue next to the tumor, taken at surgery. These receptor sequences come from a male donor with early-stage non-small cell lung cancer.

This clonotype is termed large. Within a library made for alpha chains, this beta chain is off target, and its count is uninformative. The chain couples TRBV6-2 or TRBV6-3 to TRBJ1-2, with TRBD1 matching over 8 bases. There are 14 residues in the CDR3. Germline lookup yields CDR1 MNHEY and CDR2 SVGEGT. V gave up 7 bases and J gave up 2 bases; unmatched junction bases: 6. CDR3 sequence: CASTGTGLNYGYTF. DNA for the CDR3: TGTGCCAGCACAGGGACAGGACTAAACTATGGCTACACCTTC.

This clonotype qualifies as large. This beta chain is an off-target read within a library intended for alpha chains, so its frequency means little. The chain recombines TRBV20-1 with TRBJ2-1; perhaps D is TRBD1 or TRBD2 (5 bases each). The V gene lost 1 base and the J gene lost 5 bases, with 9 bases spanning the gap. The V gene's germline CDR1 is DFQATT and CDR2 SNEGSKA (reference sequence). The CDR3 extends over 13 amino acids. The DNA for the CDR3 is TGCAGTGCTAGAGGCATGGGGGACAATGAGCAGTTCTTC. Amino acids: CSARGMGDNEQFF.

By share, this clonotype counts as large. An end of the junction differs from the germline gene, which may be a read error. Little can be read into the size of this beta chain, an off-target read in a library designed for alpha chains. The CDR3, as DNA: TGCAGCGTTGGTGGGGTCGGGCCCTTC. This translates into CSVGGVGPF. V and J are TRBV29-1 and TRBJ2-1, with D unresolved. This CDR3 has 9 residues. Germline V gene sequence: CDR1 SQVTM, CDR2 ANQGSEA.

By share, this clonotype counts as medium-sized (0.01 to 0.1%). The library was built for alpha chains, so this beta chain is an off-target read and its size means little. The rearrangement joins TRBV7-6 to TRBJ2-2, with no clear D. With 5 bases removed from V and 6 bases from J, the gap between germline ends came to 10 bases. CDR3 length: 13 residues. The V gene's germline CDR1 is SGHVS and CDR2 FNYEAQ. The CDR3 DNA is TGTGCCAGCAGCCTTGACCCCTCCGGGGAGCTGTTTTTT. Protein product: CASSLDPSGELFF.

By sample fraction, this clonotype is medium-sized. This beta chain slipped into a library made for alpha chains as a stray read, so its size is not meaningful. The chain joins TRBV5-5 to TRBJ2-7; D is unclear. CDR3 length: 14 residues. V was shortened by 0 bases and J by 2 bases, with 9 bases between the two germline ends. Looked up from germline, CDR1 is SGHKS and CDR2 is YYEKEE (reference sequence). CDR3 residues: CASSLEVSAYEQYF. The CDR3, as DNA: TGTGCCAGCAGCTTGGAAGTATCCGCCTACGAGCAGTACTTC. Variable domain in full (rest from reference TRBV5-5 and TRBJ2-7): DAGVTQSPTHLIKTRGQQVTLRCSPISGHKSVSWYQQVLGQGPQFIFQYYEKEERGRGNFPDRFSARQFPNYSSELNVNALLLGDSALYLCASSLEVSAYEQYFGPGTRLTVT.